These 4 T cell receptor beta chains share one sample of origin, sequenced in a study of blood T cell repertoires in COVID-19. Repertoires were generated with immunoSEQ multiplex PCR, while TCRdb's copy carries only in-frame clones and drops some. The table has around 180,000 clones, approximately 85% seen once; the top ten hold 8% to 10%. The sequenced material came from PBMCs or T cells enriched from blood (not recorded which). Receptor source: a woman aged 25 to 39 who had recovered from COVID-19.

V usage is TRBV7-2 and J usage is TRBJ2-3; TRBD1 is a possible D gene (7 bases). Per germline, CDR1 SGHTA and CDR2 FQGNSA. The CDR3 consists of 17 residues. Trimming took off 1 base at V and 2 bases at J, with 16 bases between the two ends. In nucleotides, the CDR3 is TGTGCCAGCAGCTTAGGGTGGGGGGACAGCGTCACAGATACGCAGTATTTT. The encoded protein is CASSLGWGDSVTDTQYF.

This chain uses TRBV5-8 with TRBJ2-1; D perhaps matches TRBD2 (5 bases). Germline V gene data show CDR1 as SGHTS and CDR2 as YDEGEE. CDR3 length equals 15 residues. The ends were cut back, 0 bases at V and 0 bases at J, with 7 bases in the middle. The CDR3 spells CASSLGRSSYNEQFF. DNA of the CDR3: TGTGCCAGCAGCTTGGGGAGGAGCTCCTACAATGAGCAGTTCTTC.

The rearrangement uses TRBV7-3 and TRBJ1-1; a possible D gene is TRBD1 (6 bases). The ends were cut back, 5 bases at V and 1 base at J, with 11 bases in the middle. The CDR3 runs to 14 residues. Germline assignment: CDR1 SGHTA and CDR2 FQGTGA. CDR3 sequence (DNA): TGTGCCAGCAGCCGCGGGGGCGGGAACACTGAAGCTTTCTTT. Translation: CASSRGGGNTEAFF.

A note on this clone: No DNA is shown, since the ends of the CDR3 on it are uncertain; the CDR3 is the one TCRdb lists. CDR3 region: CASSSSTAAGLGYGYTF. J is TRBJ1-2 and V is TRBV27. CDR1 MNHEY and CDR2 SMNVEV come from the germline V gene (reference sequence). The CDR3 extends over 17 residues, inclusive of both ends.